The 20 T cell receptor beta chains below come from one sample, sequenced in a study of cytomegalovirus exposure and HLA in healthy donors. Use of 60 Vbeta and 13 Jbeta primers characterized the PCR. Using immunoSEQ multiplex PCR, the repertoire was profiled, and TCRdb retains in-frame clones only, with some absent. Of 130,000 to 150,000 clones listed, roughly three quarters are singletons. Input material: PBMCs. The receptors here all came from a male donor in good health and CMV-seronegative.

CDR3 DNA sequence: TGTGCCAGCAGTCCCCTCTCTGGGGCCAACGTCCTGACTTTC. Its translation is CASSPLSGANVLTF. The chain uses TRBV6-5 and TRBJ2-6; D remains unclear. Trimming removed 5 bases at V and 0 bases at J, with 5 bases between. Per germline, CDR1 MNHEY and CDR2 SVGAGI. This CDR3 spans 14 amino acids.

The CDR3 loop reads CASSFLYNSPLHF. CDR3 coding DNA: TGTGCCAGCAGTTTCCTTTATAATTCACCCCTCCACTTT. The rearrangement joins TRBV6-5 to TRBJ1-6; unclear D gene. The CDR3 is 13 residues long. The V end was cut by 4 bases, the J end by 4 bases, with 5 bases between. Germline values: CDR1 MNHEY, CDR2 SVGAGI.

Concerning this clone itself: The same CDR3 can be traced to other DNA sequences in this sample. V is TRBV7-3 and J is TRBJ2-1; D unclear. V was pared by 0 bases and J by 5 bases, with 5 bases between. There are 13 residues in the CDR3. Per the germline V gene, CDR1 is SGHTA and CDR2 is FQGTGA. CDR3 protein: CASSLTQDNEQFF. CDR3 sequence (DNA): TGTGCCAGCAGCTTAACCCAGGACAATGAGCAGTTCTTC.

This clone was seen only once. The chain uses TRBV4-3 and TRBJ1-1, with TRBD1 as a possible D gene (6 bases). Trimming took off 4 bases at V and 5 bases at J, with 17 bases between the two ends. The V gene's germline CDR1 is LGHNA and CDR2 YSLEER. This CDR3 has 15 residues. This chain's CDR3 is CASSPLGGGETEAFF. As DNA, the CDR3 is TGCGCCAGCAGCCCCTTGGGAGGGGGAGAAACTGAAGCTTTCTTT.

The rearrangement links TRBV19 to TRBJ2-1; D possibly corresponds to TRBD1 (6 bases). Germline lookup yields CDR1 LNHDA and CDR2 SQIVND (reference sequence). The V gene lost 6 bases and the J gene lost 8 bases, with 20 bases spanning the gap. This CDR3 is built from 15 residues. The CDR3 sequence: CASRDPGHRSYEQFF. CDR3 nucleotide sequence: TGTGCCAGTAGGGATCCGGGACACCGGTCCTATGAGCAGTTCTTC. Filled out from reference TRBV19 and TRBJ2-1, the complete variable domain reads DGGITQSPKYLFRKEGQNVTLSCEQNLNHDAMYWYRQDPGQGLRLIYYSQIVNDFQKGDIAEGYSVSREKKESFPLTVTSAQKNPTAFYLCASRDPGHRSYEQFFGPGTRLTVL.

This clone turned up a few times. The chain is built from TRBV6-6 and TRBJ1-1; D gene unclear. Germline V lookup: CDR1 MNHNY, CDR2 SVGAGI (reference sequence). The CDR3 is 13 amino acids. The V gene lost 8 bases and the J gene lost 1 base, with 11 bases spanning the gap. CDR3 sequence (DNA): TGTGCCAGCTCAAACACGCAGAACACTGAAGCTTTCTTT. Translation: CASSNTQNTEAFF.

V and J are TRBV6-1 and TRBJ2-7; D call uncertain. The germline V gene encodes CDR1 MNHNS and CDR2 SASEGT. V gave up 6 bases and J gave up 6 bases, with 18 bases separating them. This CDR3 has 14 residues. Written as DNA, the CDR3 is TGTGCCAGCAGGGTCTCCCTTAACCCGGGCGAGCAGTACTTC. Residues: CASRVSLNPGEQYF.

The V gene is TRBV5-1, the J gene TRBJ2-1, with a tentative D call TRBD2 (6 bases). Germline CDR1 reads SGHRS; CDR2 reads YFSETQ. V lost 5 bases and J lost 6, with 18 bases in between. This CDR3 region has 15 residues. The CDR3 DNA sequence: TGCGCCAGCAGTTCCGAAGGAGGGCTAATCAATGAGCAGTTCTTC. Protein product: CASSSEGGLINEQFF. The variable domain in full, with the rest retrieved from reference TRBV5-1 and TRBJ2-1, is KAGVTQTPRYLIKTRGQQVTLSCSPISGHRSVSWYQQTPGQGLQFLFEYFSETQRNKGNFPGRFSGRQFSNSRSEMNVSTLELGDSALYLCASSSEGGLINEQFFGPGTRLTVL.

This clone appeared a few times. J is TRBJ1-3 and V is TRBV15, with D unresolved. V was trimmed by 0 bases and J by 2 bases, leaving 8 bases between them. This CDR3 region has 15 residues. CDR1 is LNHNV and CDR2 is YYDKDF in the germline V gene (reference sequence). As DNA, the CDR3 is TGTGCCACCAGCAGAGATTGGGCAGCTGGAAACACCATATATTTT. This gives the protein CATSRDWAAGNTIYF.

The chain combines TRBV2 with TRBJ2-3; D is uncertain. Germline assignment: CDR1 SNHLY and CDR2 FYNNEI. The V end lost 6 bases, the J end lost 3 bases, and 10 bases lay between the germline ends. The CDR3 length is 13 residues. The CDR3 nucleotides read TGTGCCAGCAGGCCGAAGCTTACAGATACGCAGTATTTT. Its protein product is CASRPKLTDTQYF.

The chain joins TRBV5-4 to TRBJ2-3, with D perhaps TRBD2 (6 bases). CDR3 size: 16 residues. Trimming left V 3 bases short and J 3 bases short, with 17 bases between. Germline CDR1 SGHNT, CDR2 YYREEE (reference sequence). The CDR3 loop is CASSSTSGVGTDTQYF. For the CDR3, the DNA is TGTGCCAGCAGCTCTACGTCGGGGGTGGGGACAGATACGCAGTATTTT.

This sequence joins TRBV7-2 and TRBJ2-1, with a tentative D call TRBD2 (6 bases). Germline V gene sequence: CDR1 SGHTA, CDR2 FQGNSA. This CDR3 is built from 14 residues. Between the trimmed V and J ends, which lost 1 base and 9 bases, there was a span of 13 bases. The CDR3 nucleotides read TGTGCCAGCAGCTTAGGAGGAGGGCAGGCTGAGCAGTTCTTC. This gives the protein CASSLGGGQAEQFF.

J is TRBJ2-7 and V is TRBV5-5, with 7 bases that match TRBD1. From germline, CDR1 is SGHKS and CDR2 YYEKEE (reference sequence). The CDR3 is 15 residues long. Trimming at V came to 4 bases and at J to 3 bases, leaving 10 bases not matched to a gene. The CDR3 DNA is TGTGCCAGCAGCGTCGCCGGACAGGAGATCTACGAGCAGTACTTC. It specifies CASSVAGQEIYEQYF.

There are a few counts of this clone. This sequence joins TRBV7-9 and TRBJ1-2, with 7 nucleotides matching TRBD1. V trimming: 3 bases; J trimming: 2 bases; junction bases outside the gene matches: 9. The CDR3 has 16 residues. The germline CDR1 and CDR2 sequences are SEHNR and FQNEAQ (reference sequence). CDR3 in DNA: TGTGCCAGCAGCTTGGCGGGAGGACAGGCCAACTATGGCTACACCTTC. This translates into CASSLAGGQANYGYTF.

The CDR3 DNA reads TGTGCCAGTAGTACCGAATGGCAGGGGGCTCGGGGCTACACCTTC. It specifies CASSTEWQGARGYTF. This chain links TRBV19 with TRBJ1-2; TRBD1 aligns across 8 bases. The CDR3 has 15 residues. V trimming: 4 bases; J trimming: 8 bases; junction bases outside the gene matches: 12. Germline loops: CDR1 LNHDA, CDR2 SQIVND (reference sequence). Looking up the rest from reference TRBV19 and TRBJ1-2 gives the full variable domain: DGGITQSPKYLFRKEGQNVTLSCEQNLNHDAMYWYRQDPGQGLRLIYYSQIVNDFQKGDIAEGYSVSREKKESFPLTVTSAQKNPTAFYLCASSTEWQGARGYTFGSGTRLTVV.

V is TRBV4-1 and J is TRBJ1-1; a possible D gene is TRBD1 (5 bases). The CDR3 runs 14 residues. V lost 3 bases and J lost 3, with 11 bases in between. The germline V gene has CDR1 MGHRA and CDR2 YSYEKL. CDR3 amino acids: CASSHPTGDTEAFF. CDR3 bases: TGCGCCAGCAGCCACCCAACGGGGGACACTGAAGCTTTCTTT.

The chain employs TRBV18 and TRBJ2-2; D not resolved. This CDR3 is 14 amino acids long. Germline V gives CDR1 KGHSH, CDR2 LQKENI. V gave up 4 bases and J gave up 0 bases, with 6 bases separating them. For the CDR3, the DNA is TGTGCCAGCTCACAGTTAGCGAACACCGGGGAGCTGTTTTTT. Translation gives CASSQLANTGELFF.

As regards this clone: One end of the junction fails to match germline, which may point to a read error. This chain connects TRBV29-1 to TRBJ2-5; D gene unclear. This CDR3 is 12 amino acids long. Germline V gives CDR1 SQVTM, CDR2 ANQGSEA. The CDR3 sequence is CGVSRGSETQYF. The DNA for the CDR3 is TGCGGCGTTAGTAGAGGATCCGAGACCCAGTACTTC.

The rearrangement links TRBV30 to TRBJ2-2; perhaps TRBD2 as D (6 bases). The germline V and J ends were trimmed by 3 bases and 7 bases, with 12 bases remaining between them. The CDR3 loop spans 13 amino acids. Germline values: CDR1 GTSNPN, CDR2 SVGIG (reference sequence). CDR3 in DNA: TGTGCCTGGAGACCCGGGGGTGGCGGGGAGCTGTTTTTT. The encoded protein is CAWRPGGGGELFF. Full variable domain (remainder filled in from reference TRBV30 and TRBJ2-2): SQTIHQWPATLVQPVGSPLSLECTVEGTSNPNLYWYRQAAGRGLQLLFYSVGIGQISSEVPQNLSASRPQDRQFILSSKKLLLSDSGFYLCAWRPGGGGELFFGEGSRLTVL.

This chain connects TRBV28 to TRBJ2-2; 9 bases fit TRBD1. CDR1 and CDR2 (germline): MDHEN, SYDVKM. The length of the CDR3 is 14 residues. The ends lost 7 bases at V and 5 bases at J; junction bases unmatched: 5. For the CDR3, the DNA is TGTGCCAGCACCGGGACAGGGTATACCGGGGAGCTGTTTTTT. Its translation: CASTGTGYTGELFF.